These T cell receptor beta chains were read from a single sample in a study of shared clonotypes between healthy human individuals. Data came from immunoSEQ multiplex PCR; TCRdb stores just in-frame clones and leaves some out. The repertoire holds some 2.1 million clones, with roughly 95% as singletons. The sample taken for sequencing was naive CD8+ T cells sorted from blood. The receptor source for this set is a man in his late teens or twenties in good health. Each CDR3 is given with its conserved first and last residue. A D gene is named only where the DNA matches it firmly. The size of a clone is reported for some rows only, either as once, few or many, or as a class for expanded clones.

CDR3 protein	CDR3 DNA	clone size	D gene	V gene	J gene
CASSDMDEQYF	TGTGCCAGCAGTGATATGGACGAGCAGTACTTC	-	-	TRBV25-1	TRBJ2-7
CASTGLLPAKNSPLHF	TGTGCCAGCACCGGACTTTTACCCGCAAAGAATTCACCCCTCCACTTT	-	-	TRBV21-1	TRBJ1-6
CASRIQGWDTEAFF	TGTGCCAGCAGAATACAGGGCTGGGACACTGAAGCTTTCTTT	once	-	TRBV27	TRBJ1-1
CASSWGAEQFF	TGCGCCAGCAGCTGGGGGGCGGAGCAGTTCTTC	-	-	TRBV5-1	TRBJ2-1
CASSLANPRTDTQYF	TGTGCCAGCAGCTTAGCAAACCCCCGGACAGATACGCAGTATTTT	-	-	TRBV7-9	TRBJ2-3
CASVSGGKYNEQFF	TGTGCCAGCGTTAGCGGGGGGAAATACAATGAGCAGTTCTTC	-	TRBD2	TRBV28	TRBJ2-1
CASSLRDYQVNEQFF	TGTGCCAGCAGTTTACGGGACTACCAAGTGAATGAGCAGTTCTTC	once	TRBD2	TRBV25-1	TRBJ2-1
CASSQVATREGTEAFF	TGCGCCAGCAGCCAAGTTGCGACACGGGAAGGTACTGAAGCTTTCTTT	-	-	TRBV4-1	TRBJ1-1
CASSDRFSNQPQHF	TGTGCCAGCAGTGACAGGTTTAGCAATCAGCCCCAGCATTTT	few	-	TRBV25-1	TRBJ1-5
CASSAGFSGANVLTF	TGTGCCAGCAGCGCCGGATTCTCTGGGGCCAACGTCCTGACTTTC	-	-	TRBV5-6	TRBJ2-6
CASSYTGQGANEQYF	TGTGCCAGCAGTTACACGGGACAGGGGGCCAACGAGCAGTACTTC	-	TRBD1	TRBV6-5	TRBJ2-7
CASSYSAGEWTGELFF	TGTGCCAGCAGTTACTCGGCGGGGGAGTGGACCGGGGAGCTGTTTTTT	-	TRBD2	TRBV6-5	TRBJ2-2
CASSSLPDEQFF	TGTGCCAGTAGTTCCCTACCGGATGAGCAGTTCTTC	-	-	TRBV19	TRBJ2-1
CASSSPEGENTEAFF	TGTGCCAGCAGCTCGCCGGAAGGGGAGAACACTGAAGCTTTCTTT	-	-	TRBV7-8	TRBJ1-1
CASSTTGNYGYTF	TGTGCCAGCAGCACTACAGGCAACTATGGCTACACCTTC	-	-	TRBV9	TRBJ1-2
CASSYAGVELYEQYF	TGTGCCAGCAGTTACGCTGGGGTGGAGCTCTACGAGCAGTACTTC	-	-	TRBV6-5	TRBJ2-7
CASSLTGGSDEQYF	TGTGCCAGCAGTTTGACAGGGGGCTCGGACGAGCAGTACTTC	-	TRBD1	TRBV28	TRBJ2-7
CASSQFPDTQYF	TGCGCCAGCAGCCAATTCCCAGATACGCAGTATTTT	once	-	TRBV4-1	TRBJ2-3
CASSKNLIRTVNTEAFF	TGTGCCAGCAGCAAAAATCTGATAAGGACGGTAAACACTGAAGCTTTCTTT	-	-	TRBV21-1	TRBJ1-1
CASSDSPGFYGYTF	TGTGCCAGCAGTGATTCTCCAGGGTTCTATGGCTACACCTTC	-	-	TRBV6-1	TRBJ1-2
CASSPVGRVGELFF	TGTGCCAGCTCGCCGGTGGGGCGCGTCGGGGAGCTGTTTTTT	-	-	TRBV27	TRBJ2-2
CASSDPGEGRNEQFF	TGTGCCAGCAGTGACCCCGGGGAGGGGAGGAATGAGCAGTTCTTC	-	TRBD2	TRBV6-1	TRBJ2-1
CASSVGSDRVYEQYF	TGTGCCAGCAGCGTAGGGTCGGACAGGGTTTACGAGCAGTACTTC	-	TRBD1	TRBV9	TRBJ2-7
CSVGIWIYNEQFF	TGCAGCGTTGGGATCTGGATCTACAATGAGCAGTTCTTC	-	-	TRBV29-1	TRBJ2-1